Only one count was recorded for the clone carrying this T cell receptor beta chain. Its target is not known. These data originate in a study of tumor-infiltrating lymphocytes in localized non-small cell lung cancer. Study information: Resected tumor was paired with non-adjacent uninvolved lung from the same patient.

Only in-frame clones appear in the TCRdb table, and some are missing; sequencing was by immunoSEQ multiplex PCR. The table records some 17,000 clones, around 79% of them present only once. With 1 base clipped from V and 5 bases from J, the junction kept 12 bases outside the gene matches. This CDR3 has 17 residues. Germline V lookup: CDR1 SGHRS, CDR2 YFSETQ. Overall study results and limits: Available tissue quantity limited TCR sequencing to a patient subset. TCRbeta sequencing showed higher T cell infiltration in tumors than uninvolved lung. Technical variation could not be separated from intratumor heterogeneity here.

This chain connects TRBV5-1 to TRBJ2-1; 7 nucleotides align to TRBD2. What was sequenced was lung tumor tissue. The sequence was obtained from a human donor with non-small cell lung cancer. The CDR3 DNA reads TGCGCCAGCAGCTTGAATCTAGCGAGGGCGGGGGACAATGAGCAGTTCTTC. Residues: CASSLNLARAGDNEQFF.